This T cell receptor beta chain emerged from a study of cytomegalovirus exposure and HLA in healthy donors. Study-level results: The study flagged some 170 TCR beta chains as cytomegalovirus-associated.

For this clone: Its antigen is as yet unknown.

The V gene's germline CDR1 is KGHSH and CDR2 LQKENI. J was trimmed by 6 bases and V by 5 bases; bases with no gene match: 6. This CDR3 is built from 15 residues. The PCR ran on 60 Vbeta and 13 Jbeta primers. The repertoire was sequenced with immunoSEQ multiplex PCR; TCRdb's copy has only in-frame clones and lacks some. The sample lists roughly 140,000 clones; around 82% were seen once. This chain links TRBV18 with TRBJ1-6; 8 positions match TRBD1. The sample comprised PBMCs. This sequence was found in a woman under 30 in good health and CMV-seropositive. This chain's CDR3 is CASSRTGNGNSPLHF. CDR3 in DNA: TGTGCCAGCTCAAGGACAGGGAATGGTAATTCACCCCTCCACTTT.